This TCR beta chain emerged from a study of memory CD4+ T cells and cytomegalovirus serostatus. The method was immunoSEQ multiplex PCR; TCRdb's version includes in-frame clones alone and lacks a portion of them. The sample carries fewer than 35,000 clones, about 70% recorded once. As concerns this clone: Its antigen is currently unknown.

Single viable CD3+CD4+CD8-CD45RO+ cells were sorted as the memory CD4+ T cells. Serostatus was set by detecting CMV pp150, pp28, p38, p52 IgG. Points from the study as a whole: CMV serostatus prediction reached median AUC 0.95, or 0.91 with US-trained model.

V lost 2 bases and J 0 bases, leaving 13 bases between the germline ends. Germline V gene sequence: CDR1 WNHNN, CDR2 SYGVQD (reference sequence). CDR3 length equals 17 residues. The clonotype comes from an adult in good health and CMV-seronegative. V gene TRBV10-1 combines with J gene TRBJ2-2; no firm D call. The sequencing sample was made of memory CD4+ T cells from blood. Here the CDR3 DNA reads TGCGCCAGCAGTGAGCGGGTGGGCACCGCGAACACCGGGGAGCTGTTTTTT. Protein: CASSERVGTANTGELFF.